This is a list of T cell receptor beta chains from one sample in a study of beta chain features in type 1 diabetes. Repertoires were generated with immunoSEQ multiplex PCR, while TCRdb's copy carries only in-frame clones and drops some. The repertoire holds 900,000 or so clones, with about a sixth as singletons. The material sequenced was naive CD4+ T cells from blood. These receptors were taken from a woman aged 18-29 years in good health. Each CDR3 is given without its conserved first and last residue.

CDR3 protein: ASSPGQWWNEQY
J gene: TRBJ2-7
V gene: TRBV5-1

CDR3 protein: ASSLGRQETQY
J gene: TRBJ2-5
V gene: TRBV28

CDR3 protein: ASKTSRYEQY
J gene: TRBJ2-7
V gene: TRBV28

CDR3 protein: ASSYLQGPFTDTQY
J gene: TRBJ2-3
V gene: TRBV5-6

CDR3 protein: ASRKTFYGEQY
J gene: TRBJ2-7
V gene: TRBV2

CDR3 protein: ASRLQGQVIRETQY
J gene: TRBJ2-5
V gene: TRBV2

CDR3 protein: ASSPGTGRLSYEQY
J gene: TRBJ2-7
V gene: TRBV18

CDR3 protein: ASSQEFARTNNEQF
J gene: TRBJ2-1
V gene: TRBV14

CDR3 protein: ASRGGLNEQF
J gene: TRBJ2-1
V gene: TRBV25-1

CDR3 protein: ASSLARVRFSGANVLT
J gene: TRBJ2-6
V gene: TRBV5-5

CDR3 protein: ASSYSSFEGVQH
J gene: TRBJ1-5
V gene: TRBV6-6

CDR3 protein: AISEQLADRDTQY
J gene: TRBJ2-3
V gene: TRBV10-3

CDR3 protein: ASSSQSGTSGSGGQETQY
J gene: TRBJ2-5
V gene: TRBV19

CDR3 protein: ASSPIAGRGREQY
J gene: TRBJ2-7
V gene: TRBV11-2

CDR3 protein: ASSQVNSEETQY
J gene: TRBJ2-5
V gene: TRBV4-2

CDR3 protein: ASSMGITYEQY
J gene: TRBJ2-7
V gene: TRBV19

CDR3 protein: SVEGGWNIQY
J gene: TRBJ2-4
V gene: TRBV29-1

CDR3 protein: ASSIPGDRTNQPQH
J gene: TRBJ1-5
V gene: TRBV19

CDR3 protein: ASSSGQGTDTQY
J gene: TRBJ2-3
V gene: TRBV5-8

CDR3 protein: ASKGAGKPQH
J gene: TRBJ1-5
V gene: TRBV19

CDR3 protein: ASSRYDSYKNIQY
J gene: TRBJ2-4
V gene: TRBV28

CDR3 protein: ASSPGTGATYGYT
J gene: TRBJ1-2
V gene: TRBV18

CDR3 protein: ASSAVAVNNEQF
J gene: TRBJ2-1
V gene: TRBV6-1

CDR3 protein: ASSLGGDSYNEQF
J gene: TRBJ2-1
V gene: TRBV5-4

CDR3 protein: ASSYDSATSGNTIY
J gene: TRBJ1-3
V gene: TRBV6-5

CDR3 protein: ASSDTSDTDTQY
J gene: TRBJ2-3
V gene: TRBV7-9

CDR3 protein: ASSAWDSYNEQF
J gene: .
V gene: TRBV9

CDR3 protein: ASSRVRDGSGDGDIQY
J gene: TRBJ2-4
V gene: TRBV4-3

CDR3 protein: ASSWGLDSDNEQF
J gene: TRBJ2-1
V gene: TRBV5-6

CDR3 protein: ASSPGLAVDTQY
J gene: TRBJ2-3
V gene: TRBV18

CDR3 protein: ASSRIYRGSGELF
J gene: TRBJ2-2
V gene: TRBV5-1

CDR3 protein: ASSQDRRPRQETQY
J gene: TRBJ2-5
V gene: TRBV4-3

CDR3 protein: ASSLAPGLNTGELF
J gene: TRBJ2-2
V gene: TRBV5-1

CDR3 protein: ASSRRTSTGELF
J gene: TRBJ2-2
V gene: TRBV18

CDR3 protein: ASSPRRDPNAGELF
J gene: TRBJ2-2
V gene: TRBV7-3

CDR3 protein: ASRLRDRDFAGGYT
J gene: TRBJ1-2
V gene: TRBV19

CDR3 protein: ASSLMQRKETQY
J gene: TRBJ2-5
V gene: TRBV7-9

CDR3 protein: ASSPMAGGFTGELF
J gene: TRBJ2-2
V gene: TRBV18

CDR3 protein: AIRGQAEDTQY
J gene: TRBJ2-3
V gene: TRBV10-3

CDR3 protein: ASSLGTGTYYYEQY
J gene: TRBJ2-7
V gene: TRBV5-5

CDR3 protein: ASSPRQGGTEAF
J gene: TRBJ1-1
V gene: TRBV7-3

CDR3 protein: ASMGPDRETQY
J gene: TRBJ2-5
V gene: TRBV5-4

CDR3 protein: ASSLVFSDTQY
J gene: TRBJ2-3
V gene: TRBV7-2

CDR3 protein: ASSLGQERPYNEQF
J gene: TRBJ2-1
V gene: TRBV5-1

CDR3 protein: ASSVGQVSYNEQF
J gene: TRBJ2-1
V gene: TRBV5-4

CDR3 protein: ASSPAWRDNEQF
J gene: TRBJ2-1
V gene: TRBV5-1